One sample yielded the 10 T cell receptor beta chains listed below, sequenced in a study of T cells after posttransplantation cyclophosphamide. Sequenced by immunoSEQ multiplex PCR; TCRdb stores in-frame clones only, minus some. This sample shows some 40,000 clones and no singletons; about 5% rests with the ten largest. Sequencing was performed on PBMCs. Receptors originate from a woman aged 45-65 years in good health and a related stem cell transplant donor.

This clone was found many times. The chain uses TRBV21-1 and TRBJ1-3; the table's TRBD1 call for D was not verified on the DNA. TRBV21-1 is an annotated pseudogene. This CDR3 has 15 amino acids. DNA of the CDR3: TGTGCCAGCAGCAAAGGTACAGGGGGGGGAAACACCATATATTTT. This codes for CASSKGTGGGNTIYF.

This clone was found many times. The chain recombines TRBV7-2 with TRBJ2-5; D gene ambiguous. Looked up from germline, CDR1 is SGHTA and CDR2 is FQGNSA. CDR3 length: 13 residues. V was shortened by 2 bases and J by 1 base, with 5 bases between the two germline ends. The CDR3 region has the DNA TGTGCCAGCAGCTTAACACCCCAAGAGACCCAGTACTTC. This sequence encodes CASSLTPQETQYF.

This clone was observed a few times. V usage is TRBV7-6 and J usage is TRBJ2-2; 10 positions agree with TRBD1. Per the germline V gene, CDR1 is SGHVS and CDR2 is FNYEAQ. This CDR3 is built from 15 residues. The ends lost 2 bases at V and 7 bases at J; junction bases unmatched: 4. As DNA, the CDR3 is TGTGCCAGCAGCTTAATGGGACAGGGGAACGGGGAGCTGTTTTTT. It codes for CASSLMGQGNGELFF.

This clone occurred many times. V is TRBV11-3 and J is TRBJ2-7, with D possibly TRBD1 on 6 matching bases. This CDR3 region has 13 residues. From germline, CDR1 is SGHNT and CDR2 YENEEA. Trimming cost V 2 bases and J 4 bases, with 9 bases left between them. This CDR3 is CASSLRTEYEQYF. CDR3 coding DNA: TGTGCCAGCAGCTTAAGGACAGAATACGAGCAGTACTTC.

This clone has at least ten counts. The rearrangement joins TRBV27 to TRBJ1-6; 10 bases line up with TRBD1. The CDR3 covers 14 residues. The germline V gene has CDR1 MNHEY and CDR2 SMNVEV (reference sequence). Unmatched junction bases numbered 6, after V lost 6 bases and J lost 10 bases. CDR3 bases: TGTGCCAGCAGCGACGGGACAGGGGAGTCACCCCTCCACTTT. This translates into CASSDGTGESPLHF.

This clone has at least ten counts. The chain uses TRBV27 and TRBJ1-1; no clear D. The length of the CDR3 is 15 residues. V lost 2 bases, J lost 0 bases, and 10 bases lay in between. CDR1 and CDR2 (germline): MNHEY, SMNVEV (reference sequence). CDR3 nucleotide sequence: TGTGCCAGCAGTTTAAAAGCTATAATGAACACTGAAGCTTTCTTT. Translation gives CASSLKAIMNTEAFF.

Many counts were recorded for this clone. The chain employs TRBV9 and TRBJ2-3; 11 bases line up with TRBD1. The CDR3 sequence is 15 residues long. The trim removed 2 bases at V and 4 bases at J, leaving 3 bases unmatched. The germline V gene encodes CDR1 SGDLS and CDR2 YYNGEE. For the CDR3, the DNA is TGTGCCAGCAGCGTCGGACAGGGGGCTTCAGATACGCAGTATTTT. It codes for CASSVGQGASDTQYF. The whole variable domain, filled in from reference TRBV9 and TRBJ2-3, reads DSGVTQTPKHLITATGQRVTLRCSPRSGDLSVYWYQQSLDQGLQFLIQYYNGEERAKGNILERFSAQQFPDLHSELNLSSLELGDSALYFCASSVGQGASDTQYFGPGTRLTVL.

This clone has a count of ten or more. The chain links TRBV7-9 to TRBJ2-7; TRBD1 matches at 10 bases. Germline V gives CDR1 SEHNR, CDR2 FQNEAQ (reference sequence). Trimming took 5 bases from V and 6 from J; bases not matched to a gene: 13. The CDR3 sequence is 16 residues long. Here the CDR3 DNA reads TGTGCCAGCAGCACCCTATCTGACAGGGGGCTCGGCGAGCAGTACTTC. This encodes CASSTLSDRGLGEQYF.

This clone was found many times. The CDR3 nucleotides are TGTGCCAGCATCTCCCCTGGAGGGCCAGATACGCAGTATTTT. Translating gives CASISPGGPDTQYF. The V and J genes are TRBV11-2 and TRBJ2-3; D is perhaps TRBD2 (6 bases). The CDR3 consists of 14 residues. V gave up 7 bases and J gave up 4 bases, with 15 bases separating them. CDR1 and CDR2 (germline): SGHAT, FQNNGV.

This clone was observed many times. CDR3 sequence reads: CASSLAGGGLNTGELFF. CDR3 sequence (DNA): TGCGCCAGCAGCCTTGCGGGAGGGGGCCTGAACACCGGGGAGCTGTTTTTT. The rearrangement links TRBV4-1 to TRBJ2-2; TRBD2 matches at 9 bases. J gave up 1 base and V 4 bases, and 7 bases lay outside the gene matches. CDR1 is MGHRA and CDR2 is YSYEKL in the germline V gene. CDR3 length equals 17 residues.